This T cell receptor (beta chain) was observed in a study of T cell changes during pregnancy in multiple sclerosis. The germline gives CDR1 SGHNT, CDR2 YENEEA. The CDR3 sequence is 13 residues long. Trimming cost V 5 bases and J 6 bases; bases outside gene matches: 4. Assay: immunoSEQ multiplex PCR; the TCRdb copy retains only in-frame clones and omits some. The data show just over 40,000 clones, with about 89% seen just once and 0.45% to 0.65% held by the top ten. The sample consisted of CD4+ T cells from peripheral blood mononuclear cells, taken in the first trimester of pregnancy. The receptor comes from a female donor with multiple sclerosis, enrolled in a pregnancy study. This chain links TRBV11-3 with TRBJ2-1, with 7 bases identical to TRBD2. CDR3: CASSLTSPNEQFF. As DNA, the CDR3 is TGTGCCAGCAGCCTGACTAGCCCCAATGAGCAGTTCTTC.